This TCR beta chain derives from a study of a mutant IDH1 vaccine in newly diagnosed glioma. For the study at large: Onset of vaccination occurred 4-6 weeks following radiotherapy alone, or with temozolomide cycles. Most had both radiotherapy and temozolomide beforehand; others had only one.

Measured with immunoSEQ multiplex PCR; TCRdb has only the in-frame clones, and not every one. Of 90,000 to 100,000 clones in the sample, approximately 89% were seen once. This CDR3 comprises 13 residues. Germline values: CDR1 MNHEY, CDR2 SVGAGI. Trimming cost V 5 bases and J 11 bases; bases outside gene matches: 10. Documented time point: week 47, end of study. Each vaccine dose was 300 ug of mutant IDH1 20-mer peptide, with topical imiquimod. With respect to this clone: The antigen remains unidentified.

This rearrangement joins TRBV6-5 to TRBJ1-1, with TRBD1 matching 8 bases. The TCR comes from a woman aged 45-60 years with glioma. The sequencing here drew on PBMCs, taken from a glioma patient whose treatment included an IDH1 peptide vaccine. CDR3 bases: TGTGCCAGCAGTACCAGGGGGCGGTTTGACGCTTTCTTT. Its protein product is CASSTRGRFDAFF.